These T cell receptor beta chains were read from a single sample in a study of response to subunit inactivated influenza vaccine. One entry per CDR3 protein results from TCRdb running MiXCR on the RT-PCR reads. Seen here are about 570,000 distinct CDR3 sequences, about an eighth observed once, and the top ten hold about a tenth. The sample was PBMCs from blood, taken on the day of vaccination. These receptors were obtained from a man aged 45-65 years who received an inactivated influenza vaccine. The CDR3 runs from the conserved cysteine through the conserved F or W. The D gene is left open where the match is weak. A clone size is listed for some rows: how often the clone was seen (once, few, many), or a class if it is expanded.

TRBV28	.	TRBJ2-3	few	TGTGCCAGCAGTTTATATGTCGGCACAGATACGCAGTATTTT	CASSLYVGTDTQYF
TRBV29-1	.	TRBJ2-7	.	TGCAGCGTACTAAAACAGGATCGCGAGCAGTACTTC	CSVLKQDREQYF
TRBV3-1	.	TRBJ2-1	few	TGTGCCAGCAGCCCCCGACGGGGGAGAGCATACAATGAGCAGTTCTTC	CASSPRRGRAYNEQFF
TRBV20-1	TRBD1	TRBJ1-1	.	TGCAGTGCTAGAGTTGGGAACAGGGGGCTCACTGAAGCTTTCTTT	CSARVGNRGLTEAFF
TRBV13	.	TRBJ2-7	.	TGTGCCAGCAGCTCCCCGGGACTTACTTTAGAGCAGTACTTC	CASSSPGLTLEQYF
TRBV20-1	TRBD1	TRBJ2-1	.	TGCAGTGGAACGGACAGGGTTGCCTACAATGAGCAGTTCTTC	CSGTDRVAYNEQFF
TRBV2	.	TRBJ1-2	.	TGTGCCAGCAGCTACGGGACGGTCAACTATGGCTACACCTTC	CASSYGTVNYGYTF
TRBV16	.	TRBJ1-2	.	TGTGCCAGCAGCCTACTGACAGATATTAACTATGGCTACACCTTC	CASSLLTDINYGYTF
TRBV7-9	TRBD1	TRBJ1-2	few	TGTGCCAGCAGATCATCCGGGACAGGTAGTGGCTACACCTTC	CASRSSGTGSGYTF
TRBV15	TRBD1	TRBJ2-7	many	TGTGCCACTGCGAGCGGGACAGGGTTTAACGAGCAGTACTTC	CATASGTGFNEQYF
TRBV20-1	TRBD2	TRBJ2-7	few	TGCAGTGCCACGCCCACAGCGGGGAACTACGAGCAGTACTTC	CSATPTAGNYEQYF
TRBV6-1	.	TRBJ1-1	.	TGTGCCAGCAGTCAACAGGGTGGGGGCACTGAAGCTTTCTTT	CASSQQGGGTEAFF
TRBV28	TRBD2	TRBJ2-3	many	TGTGCCAGCAGTACCCGAGGGACTAGCGGCACAGATACGCAGTATTTT	CASSTRGTSGTDTQYF
TRBV15	.	TRBJ2-3	many	TGTGCCACCAGCAGATCCCACGGGGATACGCAGTATTTT	CATSRSHGDTQYF
TRBV7-9	TRBD1	TRBJ1-4	.	TGTGCCAGCAGCCCCTGGGACAGAGAAGAGGAAAAACTGTTTTTT	CASSPWDREEEKLFF
TRBV10-2	TRBD1	TRBJ1-2	few	TGCGCCAGCAGTGAGCTCGGGACAGGCCCCTATGGCTACACCTTC	CASSELGTGPYGYTF
TRBV5-1	.	TRBJ2-1	many	TGCGCCAGCAGCTTACCCTCAGGGGCCTTTTACAATGAGCAGTTCTTC	CASSLPSGAFYNEQFF
TRBV7-2	TRBD2	TRBJ2-7	many	TGTGCCAGCAGCTCACCTACTAGCGGGAACCCATACGAGCAGTACTTC	CASSSPTSGNPYEQYF
TRBV20-1	.	TRBJ2-7	few	TGCAGTGCTAGAAGTAGCGTCTTTTCCTCCTACGAGCAGTACTTC	CSARSSVFSSYEQYF
TRBV18	.	TRBJ1-5	few	TGTGCCAGCTCGGCCGGACAGCCAAATCAGCCCCAGCATTTT	CASSAGQPNQPQHF